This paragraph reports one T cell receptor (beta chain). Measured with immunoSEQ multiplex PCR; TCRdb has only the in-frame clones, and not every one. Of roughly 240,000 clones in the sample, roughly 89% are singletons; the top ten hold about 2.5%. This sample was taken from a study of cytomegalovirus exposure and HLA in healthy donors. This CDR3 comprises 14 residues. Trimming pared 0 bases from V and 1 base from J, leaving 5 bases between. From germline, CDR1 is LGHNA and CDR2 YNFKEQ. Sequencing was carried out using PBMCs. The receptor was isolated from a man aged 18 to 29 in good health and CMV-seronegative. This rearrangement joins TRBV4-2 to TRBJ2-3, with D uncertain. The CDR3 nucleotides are TGTGCCAGCAGCCAAGATTCGGGCACAGATACGCAGTATTTT. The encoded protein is CASSQDSGTDTQYF.